These 23 T cell receptor beta chains were all obtained from the same sample, sequenced in a study of identical twins. One entry per CDR3 protein results from TCRdb running MiXCR on the 5' RACE reads. Of about 530,000 distinct CDR3 sequences listed, around 15% are singletons. Another study also made use of these data, one on yellow fever vaccine responses in identical twins.

Sequenced material: CD4+ T cells sorted from blood. All receptors derive from a woman aged 18-29 years in good health.

This clonotype was detected only a few times. The rearrangement uses TRBV7-9 and TRBJ2-1, with D possibly being TRBD1 (6 bases). The CDR3 is 16 amino acids. The V gene lost 5 bases and the J gene lost 2 bases, with 16 bases spanning the gap. CDR1 is SEHNR and CDR2 is FQNEAQ in the germline V gene (reference sequence). CDR3 coding DNA: TGTGCCAGCAGCCCAAGCCGGACAGTACCCTACAATGAGCAGTTCTTC. Translating gives CASSPSRTVPYNEQFF.

The J gene is TRBJ2-7, the V gene TRBV12-3 or TRBV12-4, with TRBD2 as a possible D gene (6 bases). V lost 3 bases, J lost 5 bases, and 14 bases lay in between. CDR3 size: 14 residues. Here the CDR3 DNA reads TGTGCCAGCAGTTTTAGCGGTCAGAGCGACGAGCAGTACTTC. As protein: CASSFSGQSDEQYF.

This clonotype was seen a handful of times. CDR3 sequence reads: CASSPGWGGLHEQFF. The CDR3 nucleotides are TGTGCCAGCAGCCCAGGGTGGGGGGGCCTCCATGAGCAGTTCTTC. The chain employs TRBV7-9 and TRBJ2-1, with a weak D call TRBD2 (7 bases). In germline, CDR1 is SEHNR, CDR2 FQNEAQ (reference sequence). This CDR3 has 15 residues. V lost 5 bases and J 8 bases, leaving 19 bases between the germline ends.

This clonotype was counted ten times or more. The rearrangement joins TRBV10-2 to TRBJ2-5, with D unclear. The CDR3 runs to 13 residues. Germline loops: CDR1 WSHSY, CDR2 SAAADI. V lost 5 bases to trimming and J lost 5 bases, with 12 bases between them. As DNA, the CDR3 is TGCGCCAGCAGTACTGTTCAAAAGGAGACCCAGTACTTC. This codes for CASSTVQKETQYF.

This clonotype was found a few times. This sequence joins TRBV25-1 and TRBJ1-4, with D unclear. V was clipped by 2 bases and J by 0 bases, with 13 bases between them. Looked up from germline, CDR1 is MGHDK and CDR2 is SYGVNS. CDR3 size: 17 residues. CDR3 sequence reads: CASSELHMISTNEKLFF. The CDR3 DNA follows: TGTGCCAGCAGTGAACTCCACATGATTTCAACTAATGAAAAACTGTTTTTT.

J is TRBJ2-6 and V is TRBV13; D not resolved. The CDR3 spans 17 residues. CDR1 is PRHDT and CDR2 is FYEKMQ in the germline V gene (reference sequence). The germline V and J ends were trimmed by 1 base and 0 bases, with 10 bases remaining between them. CDR3 sequence reads: CASSLVRIASGANVLTF. The CDR3 coding sequence is TGTGCCAGCAGCTTAGTCAGGATAGCCTCTGGGGCCAACGTCCTGACTTTC.

This chain links TRBV5-1 with TRBJ2-3; 7 bases are shared with TRBD2. Germline assignment: CDR1 SGHRS and CDR2 YFSETQ. Germline trimming cut 0 bases from V and 2 bases from J; bases unmatched to any gene: 6. The CDR3 length is 16 residues. This CDR3 is CASSLGAGALTDTQYF. The CDR3 nucleotides read TGCGCCAGCAGCTTGGGGGCGGGAGCACTCACAGATACGCAGTATTTT.

Only one count was recorded for this clonotype. This chain joins TRBV29-1 and TRBJ2-6; D call uncertain. The CDR3 has 11 amino acids. V lost 2 bases, J lost 6 bases, and 2 bases lay in between. CDR1 is SQVTM, CDR2 ANQGSEA, per germline. The CDR3 bases are TGCAGCGTTGAACTGGCCAACGTCCTGACTTTC. Protein product: CSVELANVLTF.

This clonotype appeared a few times. This chain uses TRBV18 with TRBJ2-5; 8 bases agree with TRBD1. V shed 0 bases and J 4 bases; nucleotides not matched to a gene: 4. The germline CDR1 and CDR2 sequences are KGHSH and LQKENI. The CDR3 contains 15 residues. In nucleotides, the CDR3 is TGTGCCAGCTCACCACCGTCAGACAGGGGAGAGACCCAGTACTTC. Its protein is CASSPPSDRGETQYF.

A few counts support this clonotype. The chain links TRBV12-3 or TRBV12-4 to TRBJ1-1, with a possible D match to TRBD1 (5 bases). Deletions cut 6 bases from V and 1 base from J, with 9 bases between. This CDR3 comprises 13 residues. The CDR3 DNA reads as TGTGCCAGCAGCCGACAGAGGAACACTGAAGCTTTCTTT. Its translation is CASSRQRNTEAFF.

The rearrangement links TRBV29-1 to TRBJ2-6; no clear D. The V and J ends lost 7 bases and 0 bases respectively, with 10 bases between them. The germline V gene has CDR1 SQVTM and CDR2 ANQGSEA. This CDR3 has 14 amino acids. CDR3 nucleotide sequence: TGCAGCGCCCTCTCGGGCTCTGGGGCCAACGTCCTGACTTTC. Translation gives CSALSGSGANVLTF.

Only a few counts were recorded for this clonotype. V and J are TRBV20-1 and TRBJ2-1; 11 bases align to TRBD2. The CDR3 has 15 residues. Germline-derived CDR1 and CDR2 are DFQATT and SNEGSKA (reference sequence). The V segment lost 2 bases and the J segment 5 bases; nucleotides outside the gene matches: 5. The CDR3 reads CSARRRLAGHNEQFF. CDR3 nucleotides: TGCAGTGCTAGAAGGAGACTAGCGGGACACAATGAGCAGTTCTTC.

This chain connects TRBV20-1 to TRBJ1-5; unclear D gene. Germline V CDR1 and CDR2: DFQATT, SNEGSKA (reference sequence). The CDR3 extends over 14 amino acids. The V and J ends lost 1 base and 2 bases respectively, with 9 bases between them. The CDR3 sequence: CSARADRGNQPQHF. CDR3 nucleotide sequence: TGCAGTGCTAGAGCAGACCGCGGCAATCAGCCCCAGCATTTT.

The rearrangement joins TRBV28 to TRBJ2-7; TRBD1 matches at 9 bases. Germline V gives CDR1 MDHEN, CDR2 SYDVKM. V trimming: 4 bases; J trimming: 6 bases; junction bases outside the gene matches: 10. This CDR3 comprises 15 residues. This CDR3 is CASSSPGTGSGEQYF. CDR3 nucleotide sequence: TGTGCCAGCAGTTCCCCCGGGACAGGGTCGGGCGAGCAGTACTTC.

The rearrangement links TRBV15 to TRBJ2-4; 10 bases align to TRBD2. CDR1 and CDR2 from the germline V gene are LNHNV and YYDKDF (reference sequence). This CDR3 contains 14 residues. Losses at the gene ends were 1 base for V and 7 bases for J; bases not matched to a gene: 1. The CDR3 sequence: CATSRASGSNIQYF. For the CDR3, the DNA is TGTGCCACCAGCAGAGCTAGCGGGAGTAACATTCAGTACTTC.

The chain uses TRBV4-1 and TRBJ2-1, with D tentatively TRBD2 (5 bases). Per germline, CDR1 MGHRA and CDR2 YSYEKL. The V and J ends lost 4 bases and 8 bases respectively, with 15 bases between them. The CDR3 extends over 14 amino acids. CDR3 in amino acids: CASSPTQPGYEQFF. The CDR3 DNA reads as TGCGCCAGCAGCCCGACCCAGCCGGGGTATGAGCAGTTCTTC.

CDR3 region: CASSLSVAGGADTQYF. The CDR3 nucleotides are TGTGCCAGCAGCTTATCAGTAGCGGGAGGTGCAGATACGCAGTATTTT. This sequence joins TRBV11-2 and TRBJ2-3, with 10 positions matching TRBD2. The CDR3 runs 16 residues. The V gene end was trimmed by 2 bases and the J gene end by 4 bases; junction bases not matched to a gene: 6. The germline V gene has CDR1 SGHAT and CDR2 FQNNGV.

This clonotype was observed a handful of times. The CDR3 DNA sequence: TGTGCCAGCAGTTTAGATGTGGGAGACAGGGGCGAGCAGTACTTC. This codes for CASSLDVGDRGEQYF. This rearrangement joins TRBV28 to TRBJ2-7, with 8 bases lining up with TRBD1. The CDR3 is 15 amino acids. V was pared by 2 bases and J by 6 bases, with 9 bases of the junction left unmatched. In germline, CDR1 is MDHEN, CDR2 SYDVKM.

The rearrangement joins TRBV12-3 or TRBV12-4 to TRBJ1-5; the D gene is possibly TRBD1 (6 bases). V was clipped by 4 bases and J by 5 bases, with 12 bases between them. This CDR3 contains 14 residues. The CDR3 DNA sequence: TGTGCCAGCAGTTGGGGACAAAGGTATCAGCCCCAGCATTTT. Amino acid sequence: CASSWGQRYQPQHF.

This clonotype was detected many times. This chain joins TRBV28 and TRBJ2-5; possibly TRBD1 for D (5 bases). V was shortened by 10 bases and J by 1 base, with 13 bases between the two germline ends. CDR3 size: 13 residues. Germline V CDR1 and CDR2: MDHEN, SYDVKM. CDR3 region: CAIKKDIQETQYF. CDR3 DNA: TGTGCCATCAAGAAGGACATCCAAGAGACCCAGTACTTC.

The gene calls are TRBV20-1 and TRBJ2-7; 12 nucleotides agree with TRBD1. Germline values: CDR1 DFQATT, CDR2 SNEGSKA (reference sequence). The CDR3 extends over 15 amino acids. V dropped 0 bases and J dropped 7; count of bases not matched to a gene: 7. The DNA for the CDR3 is TGCAGTGCTAGAGATCCGGGACAGGGGGCATGGGAGCAGTACTTC. Encoded protein: CSARDPGQGAWEQYF.

This clonotype has a count of ten or more. The chain uses TRBV4-2 and TRBJ2-1; 8 nucleotides match TRBD1. CDR1 LGHNA and CDR2 YNFKEQ come from the germline V gene. The V gene end was trimmed by 4 bases and the J gene end by 4 bases; junction bases not matched to a gene: 12. The CDR3 contains 17 residues. CDR3 sequence (DNA): TGTGCCAGCAGCCTAGGGACAGGAGTAATCTTATACAATGAGCAGTTCTTC. Amino acids: CASSLGTGVILYNEQFF.

J is TRBJ2-2 and V is TRBV12-3 or TRBV12-4; 8 bases are shared with TRBD1. J gave up 4 bases and V 8 bases, and 6 bases lay outside the gene matches. The CDR3 runs to 14 residues. The CDR3 loop is CASGGQGSTGELFF. CDR3 sequence (DNA): TGTGCCAGCGGAGGACAGGGATCCACCGGGGAGCTGTTTTTT.